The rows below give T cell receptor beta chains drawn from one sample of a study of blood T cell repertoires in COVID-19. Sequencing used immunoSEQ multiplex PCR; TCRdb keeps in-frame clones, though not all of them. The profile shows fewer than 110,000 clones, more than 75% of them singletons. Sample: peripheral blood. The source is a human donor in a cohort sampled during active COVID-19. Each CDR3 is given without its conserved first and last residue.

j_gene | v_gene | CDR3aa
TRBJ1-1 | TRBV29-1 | SVTDGGYTEAF
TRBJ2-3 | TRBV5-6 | ASSSLTGDTDTQY
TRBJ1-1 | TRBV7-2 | ASSLGGVGQGVSTEAF
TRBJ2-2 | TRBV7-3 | ASSSMTGASENTGELF
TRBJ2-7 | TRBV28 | ASSLIPKWGGFRPYEQY
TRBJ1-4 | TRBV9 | ASSVASGVGEKLF
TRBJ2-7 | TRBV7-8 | ASSPRPGVTYEQY
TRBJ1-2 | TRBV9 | ASSDQGAYGYT
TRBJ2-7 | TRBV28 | ASSWMGQLYEQY
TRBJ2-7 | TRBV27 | ASSFKGTYEQY
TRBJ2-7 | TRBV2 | ASTLSRDRDYEQY
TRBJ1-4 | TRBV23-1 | ASSLFRDRDEKLF
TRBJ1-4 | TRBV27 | ASRLQGSEKLF
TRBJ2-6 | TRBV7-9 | ASSLGLAGAGANVLT
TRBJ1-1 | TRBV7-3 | ASSLRARGRNTEAF
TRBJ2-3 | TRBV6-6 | ASSTRDREATDTQY
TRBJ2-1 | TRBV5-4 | ASSLDRAANSYNEQF
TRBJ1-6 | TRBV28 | ASSPLNNSPLH
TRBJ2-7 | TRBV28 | ASSSFREQY
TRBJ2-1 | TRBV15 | ATSRELNNRDSSYNEQF
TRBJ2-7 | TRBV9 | ASSVADSSSYEQY
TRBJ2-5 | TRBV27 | ASSLSSGSGETQY
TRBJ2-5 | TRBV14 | ASSQPPSGQY
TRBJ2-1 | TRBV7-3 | ASSLTADSYNEQF
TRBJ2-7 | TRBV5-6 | ASSFLAGSSYEQY
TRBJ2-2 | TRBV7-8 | ASSITGQGNTGELF